This TCR beta chain was sequenced in a study of neurological immune-mediated disorders. A single record per CDR3 protein comes from TCRdb applying MiXCR to the 5' RACE reads. The table has tens of thousands of distinct CDR3 sequences, 4% to 6% seen once. The CDR3 loop spans 13 amino acids. V gave up 0 bases and J gave up 6 bases, with 5 bases separating them. Germline CDR1 and CDR2: LNHNV and YYDKDF (reference sequence). This clonotype was seen many times. What was sequenced was PBMCs. The chain links TRBV15 to TRBJ2-2; D gene ambiguous. This clonotype was obtained from a woman aged 25 to 39 with multiple sclerosis. The CDR3 loop is CATSRDPPGELFF. As DNA, the CDR3 is TGTGCCACCAGCAGAGATCCCCCCGGGGAGCTGTTTTTT. The full variable domain, with the rest looked up from reference TRBV15 and TRBJ2-2, is DAMVIQNPRYQVTQFGKPVTLSCSQTLNHNVMYWYQQKSSQAPKLLFHYYDKDFNNEADTPDNFQSRRPNTSFCFLDIRSPGLGDTAMYLCATSRDPPGELFFGEGSRLTVL.